The 2 T cell receptor beta chains listed next were all sequenced from one sample in a study of shared clonotypes between healthy human individuals (dated by TCRdb to 2019 to 2021). The receptor library was made with the immunoSEQ multiplex PCR assay. Entries here come from immuneACCESS through TCRdb and include only in-frame sequences with V and J called. Some clones fail to appear in such tables; in the studies checked, an unresolved V gene covers under half of the shortfall, and the cause of the remainder is unknown. This sample comprises fewer than 1.6 million clones, about 98.5% of them detected only once. Together, the top ten hold approximately 0.4% of the sample. Material for sequencing was naive CD4+ T cells sorted from blood. The sample's cell subset or site label is to be understood as: CD45RA+ positively selected. The receptors were gathered from a man aged 25 to 40 in good health.

The chain uses TRBV7-6 and TRBJ2-1, with 12 bases fitting TRBD2. The junction had 8 bases not matched to a gene; V was cut back by 6 bases and J by 8 bases. Germline values: CDR1 SGHVS, CDR2 FNYEAQ. The CDR3 loop spans 15 amino acids. CDR3 sequence reads: CASSHPLAGGYEQFF. The CDR3 bases are TGTGCCAGCAGTCACCCACTAGCGGGAGGCTATGAGCAGTTCTTC.

This chain joins TRBV4-1 and TRBJ2-1; D is perhaps TRBD1 (6 bases). From germline, CDR1 is MGHRA and CDR2 YSYEKL. The CDR3 totals 13 residues. V was clipped by 1 base and J by 10 bases, with 11 bases between them. CDR3 in amino acids: CASSQGEDREQFF. CDR3 sequence (DNA): TGCGCCAGCAGCCAAGGGGAAGACAGGGAGCAGTTCTTC.